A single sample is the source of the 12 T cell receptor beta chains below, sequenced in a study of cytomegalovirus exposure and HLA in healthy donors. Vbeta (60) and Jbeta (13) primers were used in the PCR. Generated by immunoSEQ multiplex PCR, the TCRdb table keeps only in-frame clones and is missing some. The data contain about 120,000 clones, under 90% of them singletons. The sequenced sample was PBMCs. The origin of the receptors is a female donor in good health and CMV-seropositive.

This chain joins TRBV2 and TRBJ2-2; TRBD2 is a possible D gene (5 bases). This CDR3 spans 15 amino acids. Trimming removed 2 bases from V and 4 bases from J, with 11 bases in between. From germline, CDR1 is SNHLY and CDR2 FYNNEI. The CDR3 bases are TGTGCCAGCAGTGAAATGCGGGCAATCACCGGGGAGCTGTTTTTT. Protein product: CASSEMRAITGELFF.

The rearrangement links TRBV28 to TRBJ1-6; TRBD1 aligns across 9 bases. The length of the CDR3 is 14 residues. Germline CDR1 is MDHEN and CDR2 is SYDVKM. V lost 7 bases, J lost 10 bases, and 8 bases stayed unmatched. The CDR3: CASTPGQGLSPLHF. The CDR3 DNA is TGTGCCAGCACTCCGGGACAGGGACTCTCACCCCTCCACTTT.

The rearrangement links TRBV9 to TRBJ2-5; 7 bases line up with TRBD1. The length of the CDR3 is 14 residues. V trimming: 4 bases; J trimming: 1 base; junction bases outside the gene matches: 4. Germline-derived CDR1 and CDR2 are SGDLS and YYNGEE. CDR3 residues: CASSQGQAQETQYF. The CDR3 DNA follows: TGTGCCAGCAGCCAAGGACAGGCCCAAGAGACCCAGTACTTC.

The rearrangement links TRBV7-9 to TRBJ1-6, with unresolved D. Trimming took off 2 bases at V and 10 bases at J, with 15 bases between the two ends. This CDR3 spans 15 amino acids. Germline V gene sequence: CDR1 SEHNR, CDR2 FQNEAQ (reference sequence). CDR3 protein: CASSLNAGRKSPLHF. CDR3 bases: TGTGCCAGCAGCTTAAATGCGGGAAGGAAGTCACCCCTCCACTTT.

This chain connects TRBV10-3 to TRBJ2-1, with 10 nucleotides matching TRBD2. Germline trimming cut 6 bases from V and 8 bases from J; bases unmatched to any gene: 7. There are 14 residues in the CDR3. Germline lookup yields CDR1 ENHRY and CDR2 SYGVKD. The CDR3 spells CAIRERGGHDEQFF. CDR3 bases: TGTGCCATCAGGGAGCGGGGGGGCCATGATGAGCAGTTCTTC.

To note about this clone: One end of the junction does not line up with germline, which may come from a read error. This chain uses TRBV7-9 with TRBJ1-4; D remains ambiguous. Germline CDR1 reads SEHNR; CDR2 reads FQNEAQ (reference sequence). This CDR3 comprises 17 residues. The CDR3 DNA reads TGTTCCAGCAGCTTCCCCCCCGGGGTGTGGACGGATGAAAAACTGTTTTTT. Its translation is CSSSFPPGVWTDEKLFF.

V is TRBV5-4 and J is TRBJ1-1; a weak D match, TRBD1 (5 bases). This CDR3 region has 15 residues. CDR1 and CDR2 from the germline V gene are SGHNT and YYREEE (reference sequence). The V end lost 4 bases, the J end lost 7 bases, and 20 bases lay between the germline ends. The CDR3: CASSPQTGQGNEAFF. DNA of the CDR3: TGTGCCAGCAGCCCACAAACCGGTCAGGGTAATGAAGCTTTCTTT.

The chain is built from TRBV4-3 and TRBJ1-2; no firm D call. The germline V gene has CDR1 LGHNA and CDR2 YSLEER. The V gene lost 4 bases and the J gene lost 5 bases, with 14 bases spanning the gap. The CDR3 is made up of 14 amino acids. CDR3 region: CASSPLSDGYGYTF. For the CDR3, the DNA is TGCGCCAGCAGCCCGTTGTCTGACGGGTATGGCTACACCTTC.

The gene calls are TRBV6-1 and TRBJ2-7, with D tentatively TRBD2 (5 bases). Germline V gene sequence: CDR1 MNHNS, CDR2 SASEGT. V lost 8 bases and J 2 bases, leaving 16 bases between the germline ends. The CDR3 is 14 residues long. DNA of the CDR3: TGTGCCAGCGGACCACGGGGTAGGGCCTACGAGCAGTACTTC. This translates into CASGPRGRAYEQYF.

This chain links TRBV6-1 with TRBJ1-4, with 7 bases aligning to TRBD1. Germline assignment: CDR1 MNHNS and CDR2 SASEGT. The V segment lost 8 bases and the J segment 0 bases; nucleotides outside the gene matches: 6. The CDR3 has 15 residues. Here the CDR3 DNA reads TGTGCCAGCTACTCCGGGACAGCAACTAATGAAAAACTGTTTTTT. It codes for CASYSGTATNEKLFF.

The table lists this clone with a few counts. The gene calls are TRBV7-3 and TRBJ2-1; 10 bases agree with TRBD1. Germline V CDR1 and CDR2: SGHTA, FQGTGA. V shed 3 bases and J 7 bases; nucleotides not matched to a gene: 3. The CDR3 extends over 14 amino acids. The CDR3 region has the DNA TGTGCCAGCAGCTTTACGGACAGGGGGAATGAGCAGTTCTTC. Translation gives CASSFTDRGNEQFF.

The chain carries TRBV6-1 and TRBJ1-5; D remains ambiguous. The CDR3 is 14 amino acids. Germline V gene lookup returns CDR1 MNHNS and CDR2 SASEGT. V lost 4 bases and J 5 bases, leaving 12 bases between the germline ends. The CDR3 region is CASSGVGGDQPQHF. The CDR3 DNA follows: TGTGCCAGCAGTGGAGTCGGCGGGGATCAGCCCCAGCATTTT.